The source of this T cell receptor (beta chain) is a study of cytomegalovirus exposure and HLA in healthy donors. Whole-study findings and limits: The classifier was said to identify cytomegalovirus status with high specificity and sensitivity. In a later analysis, V- and J-gene trimming of beta chains associated with a DCLRE1C missense variant, replicated independently. Of the V segments, some could not be distinguished, including TRBV6-2 and TRBV6-3, and were excluded.

The germline gives CDR1 SEHNR, CDR2 FQNEAQ (reference sequence). The CDR3 extends over 14 amino acids. The PCR employed 60 Vbeta primers together with 13 Jbeta primers. The method was immunoSEQ multiplex PCR; TCRdb's version includes in-frame clones alone and lacks a portion of them. The sample lists about 160,000 clones; roughly 84% were seen once. Notes on this clone: What it binds is unknown. A far larger clone is one nucleotide away, so this likely arose from a read error.

The V and J genes are TRBV7-9 and TRBJ2-5; maybe TRBD1 (6 bases). Sequenced input: PBMCs. The sequence derives from a man in his fifties or sixties in good health and CMV-seropositive. The CDR3 loop reads CSSTKGTLGETQYF. The CDR3 coding sequence is TGTTCCAGCACCAAGGGGACATTGGGGGAGACCCAGTACTTC.